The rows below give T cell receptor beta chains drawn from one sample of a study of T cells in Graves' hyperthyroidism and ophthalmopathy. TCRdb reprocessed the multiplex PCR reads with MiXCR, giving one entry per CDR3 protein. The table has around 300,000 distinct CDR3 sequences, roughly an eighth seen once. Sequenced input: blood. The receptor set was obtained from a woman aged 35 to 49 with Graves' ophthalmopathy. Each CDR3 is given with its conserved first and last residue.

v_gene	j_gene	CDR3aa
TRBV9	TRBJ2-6	CASSASGANVLTF
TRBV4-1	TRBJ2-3	CASSLETGKVGDTQYF
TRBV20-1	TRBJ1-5	CSARDYTGVGQPQHF
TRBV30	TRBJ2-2	CAWGLLLGTGELFF
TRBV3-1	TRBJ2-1	CASSRLTSGDNEQFF
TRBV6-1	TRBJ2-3	CASSEGLAGTDTQYF
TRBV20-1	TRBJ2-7	CSARTGTSGYYEQYF
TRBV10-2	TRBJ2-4	CASKTGGSSKNIQYF
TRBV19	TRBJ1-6	CASSWLVSGATNSPLHF
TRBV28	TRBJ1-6	CASSPRTVSYSPLHF
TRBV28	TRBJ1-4	CASSFSPGTGGTEKLFF
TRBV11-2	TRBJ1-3	CASSPIRGSGYPGNTIYF
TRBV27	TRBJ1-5	CASSFINRGLLIRVRIDSNQPQHF
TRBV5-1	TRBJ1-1	CASSKVLNTEAFF
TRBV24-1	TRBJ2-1	CATSDTTGGNEQFF
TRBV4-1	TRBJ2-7	CASSQVPASAYEQYF
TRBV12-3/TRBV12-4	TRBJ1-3	CASRPGQGLGRTGNTIYF
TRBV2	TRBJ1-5	CASSATGLENQPQHF
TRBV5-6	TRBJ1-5	CASSNLGGEDQPQHF
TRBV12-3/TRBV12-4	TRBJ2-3	CASSSGVRGTLDTQYF
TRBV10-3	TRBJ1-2	CAISEQLSSLSGNGYTF
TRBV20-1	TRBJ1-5	CSARDFRLNQPQHF
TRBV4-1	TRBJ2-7	CASSQEGLSYEQYF
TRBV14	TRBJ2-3	CASSQEERTQYF
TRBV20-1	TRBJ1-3	CSAGGGGVNTIYF
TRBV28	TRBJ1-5	CASSPRPGLNQPQHF
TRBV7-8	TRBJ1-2	CASSLEGGGGYTF
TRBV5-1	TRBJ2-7	CASSLFGESEQYF
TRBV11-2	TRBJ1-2	CASSRVPEVHGYTF
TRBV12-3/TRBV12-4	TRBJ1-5	CASTQGPNQPQHF
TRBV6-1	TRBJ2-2	CASSEFWGGISGELFF
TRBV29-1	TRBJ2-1	CSVAAGGHEQFF
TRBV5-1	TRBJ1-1	CASSLQGEYINTEAFF
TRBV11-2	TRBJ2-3	CASSFGTGSFRPTDTQYF
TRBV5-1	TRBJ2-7	CASSLDLSYEQYF
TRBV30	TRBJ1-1	CAWSVGIGTEAFF
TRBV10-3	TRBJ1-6	CAISGDADSLLHF
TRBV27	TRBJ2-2	CASSLRWTGGTGELFF
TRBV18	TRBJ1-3	CASSPRGTHTGNTIYF
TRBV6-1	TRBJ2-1	CASYGTGTGVYEQFF
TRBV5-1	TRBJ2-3	CASSYREFTDTQYF
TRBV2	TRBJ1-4	CASSPRARQATNEKLFF
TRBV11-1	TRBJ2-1	CASSFGSFPSNEQFF
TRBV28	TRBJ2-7	CASSLWNGTAYEQYF
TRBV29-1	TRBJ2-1	CSVGGTSPYNEQFF
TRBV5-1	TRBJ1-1	CASSPLMNTEAFF
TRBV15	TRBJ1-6	CATSRDLGSENSPLHF
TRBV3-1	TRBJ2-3	CASSQVGLGVTDTQYF
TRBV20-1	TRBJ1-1	CSARGLKGDRGRGGAFF
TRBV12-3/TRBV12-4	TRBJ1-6	CASKGLTVGFSSYNSPLHF